A selection of T cell receptor beta chains follows, all from one sample in a study of blood T cell repertoires in COVID-19. Sequenced by immunoSEQ multiplex PCR; TCRdb stores in-frame clones only, minus some. There are about 29,000 clones in the sample; about 88% occur only once, and more than 9% lies in the top ten. The source material was peripheral blood. These receptor sequences come from a human donor in a cohort sampled during active COVID-19. CDR3s include the opening cysteine and the closing phenylalanine or tryptophan. Each record gives: clone size, V gene, D gene, J gene, CDR3 length, CDR3 DNA, CDR3 protein. D genes are given only for firm matches. A row's size may be missing; if present it is once, few, many or a size class.

>-|TRBV10-3|-|TRBJ1-6|16
TGTGCCATCAGTGAGTCTCCCGGCAGGGTGGATTCACCCCTCCACTTT
CAISESPGRVDSPLHF
>-|TRBV15|-|TRBJ2-5|15
TGTGCCACCAGCAGAGATTACGGGGGAGACGAGACCCAGTACTTC
CATSRDYGGDETQYF
>once|TRBV11-1|-|TRBJ2-1|15
TGTGCCAGCAGCTTATCCCCGACAGAGCGGGATGAGCAGTTCTTC
CASSLSPTERDEQFF
>-|TRBV9|-|TRBJ2-3|15
TGTGCCAGCAGCGTGGGGGCATCGCGGACAGATACGCAGTATTTT
CASSVGASRTDTQYF
>-|TRBV7-2|-|TRBJ2-7|15
TGTGCCAGCAGCTTAGGAGCGACTAGACCCTACGAGCAGTACTTC
CASSLGATRPYEQYF
>-|TRBV9|-|TRBJ2-1|16
TGTGCCAGCAGCGTAGCCCCCGATTGGAGGAACAATGAGCAGTTCTTC
CASSVAPDWRNNEQFF
>-|TRBV6-6|-|TRBJ1-2|15
TGTGCCAGCAGTTACACCCATCAGGGCAACTATGGCTACACCTTC
CASSYTHQGNYGYTF
>-|TRBV3-1/TRBV3-2|-|TRBJ1-2|13
TGTGCCAGCAGTCCGGACAGTGGCTATGGCTACACCTTC
CASSPDSGYGYTF
>-|TRBV21-1|-|TRBJ1-2|14
TGTGCCAGCAGCAAAGCGGGGAGGCAATATGGCTACACCTTC
CASSKAGRQYGYTF
>few|TRBV30|-|TRBJ1-1|13
TGTGCCTGGAGTGTGACAGCGAACACTGAAGCTTTCTTT
CAWSVTANTEAFF
>-|TRBV2|-|TRBJ1-1|14
TGTGCCAGCAACCAGGGGAGGGGCCCCACTGAAGCTTTCTTT
CASNQGRGPTEAFF
>-|TRBV3-1/TRBV3-2|-|TRBJ1-1|14
TGTGCCAGCAGCCAAGATACAGGGTTTACTGAAGCTTTCTTT
CASSQDTGFTEAFF
>-|TRBV6-4|TRBD2|TRBJ2-7|19
TGTGCCAGCAGTGACTCGCGTGGGACTAGCGGGGGACCTTCCTACGAGCAGTACTTC
CASSDSRGTSGGPSYEQYF
>-|TRBV7-3|-|TRBJ2-2|14
TGTGCCAGCAGCAGGGGTGTCTCCACCGGGGAGCTGTTTTTT
CASSRGVSTGELFF
>-|TRBV6-1|-|TRBJ1-5|15
TGTGCCAGCAGTGAGTCTGACAGAGGATATCAGCCCCAGCATTTT
CASSESDRGYQPQHF
>-|TRBV21-1|-|TRBJ1-1|13
TGTGCCAGCAAGGGGGCGATGAACACTGAAGCTTTCTTT
CASKGAMNTEAFF
>-|TRBV4-1|-|TRBJ2-3|15
TGCGCCAGCAGCCAGACGGGACTCCGCACAGATACGCAGTATTTT
CASSQTGLRTDTQYF
>-|TRBV24-1|TRBD2|TRBJ2-1|18
TGTGCCACCAGTGATCGGACTAGCGGGGACCTTTTCTACAATGAGCAGTTCTTC
CATSDRTSGDLFYNEQFF
>-|TRBV6-5|TRBD2|TRBJ2-3|14
TGTGCCAGTTTAGCGGGACATGGAACAGATACGCAGTATTTT
CASLAGHGTDTQYF
>-|TRBV5-6|-|TRBJ1-2|13
TGTGCCAGCAGCACGGACATTAGTTATGGCTACACCTTC
CASSTDISYGYTF
>-|TRBV6-5|TRBD1|TRBJ1-2|14
TGTGCCAGCATCCAGGACAGGGCGGGCTATGGCTACACCTTC
CASIQDRAGYGYTF
>-|TRBV9|-|TRBJ2-5|13
TGTGCCAGCAGTAGGACAGTCTGGGAGACCCAGTACTTC
CASSRTVWETQYF
>-|TRBV7-2|TRBD2|TRBJ2-1|15
TGTGCCAGCAGCTTAGTTAGCGGGGGGGCCAATGAGCAGTTCTTC
CASSLVSGGANEQFF
>-|TRBV28|-|TRBJ1-5|15
TGTGCCAGCAGTTTATCCCCAGGGAGCAATCAGCCCCAGCATTTT
CASSLSPGSNQPQHF
>-|TRBV4-2|TRBD2|TRBJ2-3|16
TGTGCCAGCAGCCCCCCTGAGCGGGGAGGAGTAGATACGCAGTATTTT
CASSPPERGGVDTQYF
>-|TRBV7-3|TRBD1|TRBJ1-4|15
TGTGCCAGCAGCTTAACGGGGGACAGGGATGAAAAACTGTTTTTT
CASSLTGDRDEKLFF
>-|TRBV7-6|-|TRBJ1-4|16
TGTGCCAGCAGCTTAGAACCCACAGGGCAAAATGAAAAACTGTTTTTT
CASSLEPTGQNEKLFF
>-|TRBV11-2|TRBD2|TRBJ2-3|14
TGTGCCAGCAGCTCGACTAGCGGCACAGATACGCAGTATTTT
CASSSTSGTDTQYF
>once|TRBV19|-|TRBJ2-4|12
TGTGCCAGTAGTATTCCCGCGGCCATTCAGTACTTC
CASSIPAAIQYF
>-|TRBV3-1/TRBV3-2|TRBD2|TRBJ2-3|15
TGTGCCAGCAGCCAACAAGCGGGGGCTCCAGATACGCAGTATTTT
CASSQQAGAPDTQYF
>few|TRBV10-3|-|TRBJ1-1|12
TGTGCCATCAGTGCCGTTAACACTGAAGCTTTCTTT
CAISAVNTEAFF
>-|TRBV28|TRBD1|TRBJ1-2|15
TGTGCCAGCAGTTCCGGGACAGGGGCGATCTATGGCTACACCTTC
CASSSGTGAIYGYTF
>-|TRBV10-2|-|TRBJ2-7|13
TGCGCCAGCAGTGATGAGTTACTCTACGAGCAGTACTTC
CASSDELLYEQYF
>-|TRBV3-1/TRBV3-2|-|TRBJ1-5|17
TGTGCCAGCAGCCAAGATCGGTGGGGCGGCAGCAATCAGCCCCAGCATTTT
CASSQDRWGGSNQPQHF
>once|TRBV19|-|TRBJ2-5|12
TGTGCCGGGCCAGGGTGGATCGAGACCCAGTACTTC
CAGPGWIETQYF
>-|TRBV27|-|TRBJ1-5|16
TGTGCCAGCAGTTTAAAACCCCCAGGGATTTACCAGCCCCAGCATTTT
CASSLKPPGIYQPQHF
>-|TRBV19|TRBD1|TRBJ1-5|14
TGTGCCAGTAGTCTTGGACAGGGAGCTCAGCCCCAGCATTTT
CASSLGQGAQPQHF
>-|TRBV9|-|TRBJ2-2|14
TGTGCCAGCGAGGCAAATGTCGGCACCGGGGAGCTGTTTTTT
CASEANVGTGELFF
>-|TRBV2|-|TRBJ1-5|15
TGTGCCAGCAGTGGACAGGCGCGCGGCAATCAGCCCCAGCATTTT
CASSGQARGNQPQHF
>few|TRBV2|-|TRBJ1-5|16
TGTGCCAGCAGTGACGCCAGGTTTGGTAGCAATCAGCCCCAGCATTTT
CASSDARFGSNQPQHF
>-|TRBV7-3|-|TRBJ2-5|13
TGTGCCAGCAGCCCCAATTCAGATGAGACCCAGTACTTC
CASSPNSDETQYF
>-|TRBV28|-|TRBJ1-5|12
TGTGCCAGCCGGAGCAGCAATCAGCCCCAGCATTTT
CASRSSNQPQHF
>-|TRBV27|-|TRBJ2-7|16
TGTGCCAGCAGTCTTTCGAGTTACAGGGCCTCCTACGAGCAGTACTTC
CASSLSSYRASYEQYF
>few|TRBV2|-|TRBJ1-5|15
TGTGCCAGCAGTGATACCCGGGGAAGAGATCAGCCCCAGCATTTT
CASSDTRGRDQPQHF
>once|TRBV9|TRBD2|TRBJ2-5|15
TGTGCCAGCAGCGTAGGCGGGGGGGCCCAGGGGACCCAGTACTTC
CASSVGGGAQGTQYF
>-|TRBV6-4|TRBD2|TRBJ2-1|14
TGTGCCAGCAGTGGCCGCGGGGGGGCCTCTGAGCAGTTCTTC
CASSGRGGASEQFF
>-|TRBV7-8|TRBD1|TRBJ1-5|15
TGTGCCAGCAGCTTAGGGACAGGGGGCAATCAGCCCCAGCATTTT
CASSLGTGGNQPQHF
>few|TRBV24-1|-|TRBJ1-5|15
TGTGCCACCAGTGATTCCGGGTCTAGCAATCAGCCCCAGCATTTT
CATSDSGSSNQPQHF
>-|TRBV7-9|-|TRBJ2-3|13
TGTGCCAGCAGCTTGTCGGTTTCGGATACGCAGTATTTT
CASSLSVSDTQYF
>-|TRBV18|TRBD1|TRBJ1-1|16
TGTGCCAGCTCACCCCCGGGGAGGACAGGGGGAACTGAAGCTTTCTTT
CASSPPGRTGGTEAFF
>-|TRBV19|TRBD1|TRBJ1-2|13
TGTGCCAGTAATTTGGGACAGATAGAAGGCTACACCTTC
CASNLGQIEGYTF
>-|TRBV6-5|TRBD1|TRBJ1-2|16
TGTGCCAGCAGTTACTCGATTCAGGGGGTTAGGCGGGGCTACACCTTC
CASSYSIQGVRRGYTF
>-|TRBV5-5|TRBD1|TRBJ1-1|15
TGTGCCAGCAGCTTGACAGGGGGGTTGAACACTGAAGCTTTCTTT
CASSLTGGLNTEAFF